This paragraph covers one T cell receptor (beta chain) sequence. As yet, its antigen is unknown. Some clones are missing from TCRdb's copy, which holds only in-frame ones; the method was immunoSEQ multiplex PCR. The sample lists roughly 19,000 clones; roughly 80% were seen once. The entry originates in a study of CD4 T cells in relation to SARS-CoV-2 and coronaviruses. General study findings and limits: Each donor contributed either pre-pandemic or post-infection samples, not both. Crossreactive clones expanded significantly less to SARS-CoV-2 than monoreactive clones.

Germline CDR1 and CDR2: MGHDK and SYGVNS. V was shortened by 4 bases and J by 4 bases, with 9 bases between the two germline ends. The CDR3 is made up of 13 amino acids. The unexposed donors gave CD4+ T cells in about 2010-2018, prior to COVID-19. After roughly ten days of culture, CD4+ T cells were isolated. Unexposed-donor CD4+ T cells were probed with SARS-CoV-2 S/N and four cold-coronavirus spikes, cells permitting. PBMCs were plated at 1.5 million to 2.5 million per well in IL-2-containing medium. This clonotype was sampled from a human donor in good health. Material for sequencing was CD4+ T cells from PBMCs, cultured in vitro. The genes are TRBV25-1 and TRBJ2-3; D is undetermined. The CDR3 DNA is TGTGCCAGCAGTGGACCTAACGCAGATACGCAGTATTTT. This translates into CASSGPNADTQYF. Full variable domain (outside the CDR3, taken from reference TRBV25-1 and TRBJ2-3): EADIYQTPRYLVIGTGKKITLECSQTMGHDKMYWYQQDPGMELHLIHYSYGVNSTEKGDLSSESTVSRIRTEHFPLTLESARPSHTSQYLCASSGPNADTQYFGPGTRLTVL.